These T cell receptor beta chains were read from a single sample in a study of CD8+ T cells in alopecia areata. This table comes from immunoSEQ multiplex PCR, and its TCRdb copy is limited to in-frame clones, with some not included. The table shows more than 95,000 clones, with around 48% occurring only once. Sequencing was done on a sample of NKG2D-low CD8+ T cells sorted from blood. The receptor source for this set is a human donor with alopecia areata. CDR3s include the opening cysteine and the closing phenylalanine or tryptophan. The order of the fields is J gene, D gene, V gene, clone size, CDR3 DNA, CDR3 protein. D genes are given only for firm matches. Size is stated for part of the rows, as once, few or many counts, or as a class when the clone is expanded.

j_gene: TRBJ2-7
d_gene: .
v_gene: TRBV5-1
abundance: .
CDR3nt: TGCGCCAGCAGCTTGGACGGATTCTACGAGCAGTACTTC
CDR3aa: CASSLDGFYEQYF

j_gene: TRBJ2-7
d_gene: .
v_gene: TRBV7-3
abundance: .
CDR3nt: TGTGCCAAAAACGGGGGGCAGTACTTC
CDR3aa: CAKNGGQYF

j_gene: TRBJ1-5
d_gene: .
v_gene: TRBV25-1
abundance: .
CDR3nt: TGTGCCAGCAGTGCCCCCGACCGGCAGCCCCAGCATTTT
CDR3aa: CASSAPDRQPQHF

j_gene: TRBJ2-5
d_gene: .
v_gene: TRBV11-2
abundance: .
CDR3nt: TGTGCCAGCAGCTCCACATCCAGCCAGTACTTC
CDR3aa: CASSSTSSQYF

j_gene: TRBJ1-2
d_gene: .
v_gene: TRBV28
abundance: few
CDR3nt: TGTGCCAGCAGTTTAATGCGCTATGGCTACACCTTC
CDR3aa: CASSLMRYGYTF

j_gene: TRBJ2-7
d_gene: .
v_gene: TRBV30
abundance: .
CDR3nt: TGTGCCTGGAGTGTGGACAGCGACTACGAGCAGTACTTC
CDR3aa: CAWSVDSDYEQYF

j_gene: TRBJ2-3
d_gene: TRBD1
v_gene: TRBV4-1
abundance: .
CDR3nt: TGCGCCAGCAGCCAAGTGGGGGGACAGGAGACAGATACGCAGTATTTT
CDR3aa: CASSQVGGQETDTQYF

j_gene: TRBJ2-1
d_gene: TRBD2
v_gene: TRBV29-1
abundance: .
CDR3nt: TGCAGCGTTTGGACTAGCGGGAGAGGTATCAATGAGCAGTTCTTC
CDR3aa: CSVWTSGRGINEQFF

j_gene: TRBJ2-1
d_gene: .
v_gene: TRBV28
abundance: few
CDR3nt: TGTGCCAGCAGTCCCCTCCTCCCTGAGCAGTTCTTC
CDR3aa: CASSPLLPEQFF

j_gene: TRBJ2-1
d_gene: .
v_gene: TRBV27
abundance: .
CDR3nt: TGTGCCAGCAGTCTCTCTGCGGGGCACTCCTACAATGAGCAGTTCTTC
CDR3aa: CASSLSAGHSYNEQFF

j_gene: TRBJ2-6
d_gene: .
v_gene: TRBV28
abundance: few
CDR3nt: TGTGCCAGCAGTTTATTCGGGGGGGCCAACGTCCTGACTTTC
CDR3aa: CASSLFGGANVLTF

j_gene: TRBJ2-3
d_gene: TRBD1
v_gene: TRBV28
abundance: .
CDR3nt: TGTGCCAGCACCCGACTGGGACAGGGTACAGATACGCAGTATTTT
CDR3aa: CASTRLGQGTDTQYF

j_gene: TRBJ2-7
d_gene: .
v_gene: TRBV14
abundance: once
CDR3nt: TGTGCCAGCAGCCATCCGGGACTTTCCTACGAGCAGTACTTC
CDR3aa: CASSHPGLSYEQYF

j_gene: TRBJ1-1
d_gene: .
v_gene: TRBV29-1
abundance: .
CDR3nt: TGCAGCGTTGTGGATATGGAGGGGCGGTTCGAGGGGGCTGAAGCTTTCTTT
CDR3aa: CSVVDMEGRFEGAEAFF

j_gene: TRBJ2-5
d_gene: .
v_gene: TRBV5-1
abundance: .
CDR3nt: TGCGCCAGCGGCTCTGACGGTCCCCGGGAGACCCAGTACTTC
CDR3aa: CASGSDGPRETQYF

j_gene: TRBJ2-7
d_gene: .
v_gene: TRBV29-1
abundance: few
CDR3nt: TGCAGCGTTGGGTCCGTTGTCTCCTACGAGCAGTACTTC
CDR3aa: CSVGSVVSYEQYF

j_gene: TRBJ2-1
d_gene: .
v_gene: TRBV29-1
abundance: few
CDR3nt: TGCAGCTCCAACCCCGGGCCCATCAATGAGCAGTTCTTC
CDR3aa: CSSNPGPINEQFF

j_gene: TRBJ2-1
d_gene: .
v_gene: TRBV11-2
abundance: .
CDR3nt: TGTGCCACAGGGGGGAGCTCCTACAATGAGCAGTTCTTC
CDR3aa: CATGGSSYNEQFF

j_gene: TRBJ2-7
d_gene: TRBD2
v_gene: TRBV7-2
abundance: few
CDR3nt: TGTGCCAGCAGCCCCGTCAGCGGGGGCTACGAGCAGTACTTC
CDR3aa: CASSPVSGGYEQYF

j_gene: TRBJ2-7
d_gene: TRBD2
v_gene: TRBV29-1
abundance: few
CDR3nt: TGCAGCGTCGAGGCGGGGGAGGGGTCCTACGAGCAGTACTTC
CDR3aa: CSVEAGEGSYEQYF

j_gene: TRBJ1-1
d_gene: TRBD1
v_gene: TRBV4-1
abundance: .
CDR3nt: TGCGCCAGCAGCTCACCGGGACAGGGGGTTGAAGCTTTCTTT
CDR3aa: CASSSPGQGVEAFF

j_gene: TRBJ2-2
d_gene: .
v_gene: TRBV29-1
abundance: .
CDR3nt: TGCAGCGTTGAATTGCCTGAGACTACCACCGGGGAGCTGTTTTTT
CDR3aa: CSVELPETTTGELFF

j_gene: TRBJ2-7
d_gene: .
v_gene: TRBV2
abundance: few
CDR3nt: TGTGCCAGCCTGGGACTGTCCTACGAGCAGTACTTC
CDR3aa: CASLGLSYEQYF

j_gene: TRBJ2-3
d_gene: .
v_gene: TRBV29-1
abundance: .
CDR3nt: TGCAGCGTTGAAAACCCAGCGTGGAGGGCAGATACGCAGTATTTT
CDR3aa: CSVENPAWRADTQYF

j_gene: TRBJ2-3
d_gene: TRBD2
v_gene: TRBV2
abundance: few
CDR3nt: TGTGCCAGCACCTGGGACTATAGCACAGATACGCAGTATTTT
CDR3aa: CASTWDYSTDTQYF

j_gene: TRBJ2-2
d_gene: .
v_gene: TRBV7-8
abundance: few
CDR3nt: TGTGCCAGCAGCTTAGCCGGGTCTGGGGAGCTGTTTTTT
CDR3aa: CASSLAGSGELFF

j_gene: TRBJ2-3
d_gene: TRBD1
v_gene: TRBV5-1
abundance: .
CDR3nt: TGCGCCAGCAGCTCTACAGGGGCAGATACGCAGTATTTT
CDR3aa: CASSSTGADTQYF

j_gene: TRBJ1-5
d_gene: .
v_gene: TRBV29-1
abundance: .
CDR3nt: TGCAGCGTGTGGGGGGGAAGCAATCAGCCCCAGCATTTT
CDR3aa: CSVWGGSNQPQHF

j_gene: TRBJ2-7
d_gene: TRBD1
v_gene: TRBV15
abundance: few
CDR3nt: TGTGCCACCAGCCGGGACAGGGGTGACGAGCAGTACTTC
CDR3aa: CATSRDRGDEQYF

j_gene: TRBJ1-1
d_gene: .
v_gene: TRBV2
abundance: .
CDR3nt: TGTGCCAGCAGTACCGGACGGGACACTGAAGCTTTCTTT
CDR3aa: CASSTGRDTEAFF

j_gene: TRBJ1-1
d_gene: TRBD1
v_gene: TRBV28
abundance: .
CDR3nt: TGTGCCAGCAGTCCTGGACAGGGATGGGACACTGAAGCTTTCTTT
CDR3aa: CASSPGQGWDTEAFF

j_gene: TRBJ2-1
d_gene: TRBD2
v_gene: TRBV29-1
abundance: few
CDR3nt: TGCAGCGTTGAATTGGCGGGGACTAGCGGTTCCTACAATGAGCAGTTCTTC
CDR3aa: CSVELAGTSGSYNEQFF

j_gene: TRBJ2-1
d_gene: .
v_gene: TRBV30
abundance: .
CDR3nt: TGTGCCTGGAGTTTGGCCTACAATGAGCAGTTCTTC
CDR3aa: CAWSLAYNEQFF

j_gene: TRBJ2-7
d_gene: .
v_gene: TRBV30
abundance: .
CDR3nt: TGTGCCTGGAGACAGGGAACATGGCAGTACTTC
CDR3aa: CAWRQGTWQYF

j_gene: TRBJ2-3
d_gene: .
v_gene: TRBV9
abundance: .
CDR3nt: TGTGCCAGCAGCGTAGGTCCCTCTTCTAGCACAGATACGCAGTATTTT
CDR3aa: CASSVGPSSSTDTQYF

j_gene: TRBJ2-7
d_gene: .
v_gene: TRBV27
abundance: .
CDR3nt: TGTGCCAGCAGTTTATTCGTAGCCGGCGAGCAGTACTTC
CDR3aa: CASSLFVAGEQYF